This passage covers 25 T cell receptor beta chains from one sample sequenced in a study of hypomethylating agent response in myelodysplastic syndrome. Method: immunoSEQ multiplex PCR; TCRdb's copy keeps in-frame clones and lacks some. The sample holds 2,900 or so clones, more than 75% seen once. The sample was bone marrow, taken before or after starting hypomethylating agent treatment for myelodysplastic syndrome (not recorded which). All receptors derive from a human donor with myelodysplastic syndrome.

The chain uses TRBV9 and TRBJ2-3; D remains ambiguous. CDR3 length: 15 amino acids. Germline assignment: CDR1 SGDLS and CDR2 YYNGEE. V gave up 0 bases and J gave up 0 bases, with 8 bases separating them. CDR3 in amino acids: CASSVAASSTDTQYF. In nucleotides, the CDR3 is TGTGCCAGCAGCGTAGCCGCCAGTAGCACAGATACGCAGTATTTT.

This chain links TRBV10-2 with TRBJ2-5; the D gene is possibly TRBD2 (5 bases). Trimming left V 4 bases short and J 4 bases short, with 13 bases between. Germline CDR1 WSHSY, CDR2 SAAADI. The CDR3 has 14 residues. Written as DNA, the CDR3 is TGCGCCAGCAGTGGTCGGGGAAGCGGAGAGACCCAGTACTTC. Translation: CASSGRGSGETQYF.

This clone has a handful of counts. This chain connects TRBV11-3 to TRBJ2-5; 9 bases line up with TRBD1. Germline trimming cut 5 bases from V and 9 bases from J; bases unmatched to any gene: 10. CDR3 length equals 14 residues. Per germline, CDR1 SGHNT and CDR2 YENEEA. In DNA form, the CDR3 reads TGTGCCAGCAGCCACCGGGACAGGGTTGAGGCCCAGTACTTC. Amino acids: CASSHRDRVEAQYF.

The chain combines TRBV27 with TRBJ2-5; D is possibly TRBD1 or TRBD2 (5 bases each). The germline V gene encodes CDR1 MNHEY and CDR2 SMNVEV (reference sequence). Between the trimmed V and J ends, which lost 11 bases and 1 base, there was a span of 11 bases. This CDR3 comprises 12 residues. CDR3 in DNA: TGTGCCTCCTGGGACCGCCAAGAGACCCAGTACTTC. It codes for CASWDRQETQYF.

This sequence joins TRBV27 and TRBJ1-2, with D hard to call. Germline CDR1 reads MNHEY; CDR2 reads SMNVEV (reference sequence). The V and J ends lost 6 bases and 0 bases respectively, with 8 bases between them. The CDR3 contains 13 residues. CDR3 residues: CASRFGSNYGYTF. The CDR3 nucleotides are TGTGCCAGCAGATTCGGCTCTAACTATGGCTACACCTTC.

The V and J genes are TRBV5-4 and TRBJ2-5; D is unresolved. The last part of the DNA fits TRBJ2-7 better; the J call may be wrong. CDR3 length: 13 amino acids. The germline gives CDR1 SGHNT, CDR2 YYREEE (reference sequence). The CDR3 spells CASSRENSYEQYF. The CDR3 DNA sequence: TGTGCCAGCAGCCGAGAAAACAGCTACGAGCAGTACTTC.

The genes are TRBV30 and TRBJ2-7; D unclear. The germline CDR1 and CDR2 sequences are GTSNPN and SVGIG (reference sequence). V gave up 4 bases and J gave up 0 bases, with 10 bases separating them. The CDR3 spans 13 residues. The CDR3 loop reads CAWTRVGSYEQYF. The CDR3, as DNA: TGTGCCTGGACCCGGGTAGGCTCCTACGAGCAGTACTTC.

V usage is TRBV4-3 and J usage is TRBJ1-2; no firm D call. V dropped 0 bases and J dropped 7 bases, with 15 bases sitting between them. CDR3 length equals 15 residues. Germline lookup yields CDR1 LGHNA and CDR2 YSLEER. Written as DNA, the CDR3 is TGCGCCAGCAGCCAAGACACTGATGGATTTGGTGGCTACACCTTC. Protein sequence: CASSQDTDGFGGYTF.

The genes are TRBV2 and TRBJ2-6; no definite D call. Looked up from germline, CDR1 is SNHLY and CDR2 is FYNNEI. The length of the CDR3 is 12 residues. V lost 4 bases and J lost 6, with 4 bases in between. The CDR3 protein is CASSVEANVLTF. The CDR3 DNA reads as TGTGCCAGCAGTGTCGAGGCCAACGTCCTGACTTTC. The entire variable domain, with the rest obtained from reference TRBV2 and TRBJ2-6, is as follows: EPEVTQTPSHQVTQMGQEVILRCVPISNHLYFYWYRQILGQKVEFLVSFYNNEISEKSEIFDDQFSVERPDGSNFTLKIRSTKLEDSAMYFCASSVEANVLTFGAGSRLTVL.

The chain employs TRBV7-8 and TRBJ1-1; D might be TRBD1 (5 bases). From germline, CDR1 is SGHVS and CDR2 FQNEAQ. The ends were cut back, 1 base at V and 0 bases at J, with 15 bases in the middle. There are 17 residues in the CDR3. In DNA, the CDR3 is TGTGCCAGCAGCTTAGACAGGTTCCGCACTATGAACACTGAAGCTTTCTTT. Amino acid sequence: CASSLDRFRTMNTEAFF. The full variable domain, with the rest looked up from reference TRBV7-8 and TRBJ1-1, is GAGVSQSPRYKVAKRGQDVALRCDPISGHVSLFWYQQALGQGPEFLTYFQNEAQLDKSGLPSDRFFAERPEGSVSTLKIQRTQQEDSAVYLCASSLDRFRTMNTEAFFGQGTRLTVV.

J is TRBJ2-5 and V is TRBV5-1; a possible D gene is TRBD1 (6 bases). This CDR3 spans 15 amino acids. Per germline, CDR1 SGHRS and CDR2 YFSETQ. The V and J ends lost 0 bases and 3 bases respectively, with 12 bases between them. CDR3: CASSLDGTHKETQYF. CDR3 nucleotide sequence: TGCGCCAGCAGCTTGGATGGGACACACAAAGAGACCCAGTACTTC.

In DNA, the CDR3 is TGTGCCAGCAGTCAGCCTAATGAAAAACTGTTTTTT. This codes for CASSQPNEKLFF. The chain recombines TRBV2 with TRBJ1-4, with D uncertain. V lost 5 bases to trimming and J lost 3 bases, with 4 bases between them. The CDR3 is made up of 12 amino acids. Germline V lookup: CDR1 SNHLY, CDR2 FYNNEI. The variable domain in full, completed from reference TRBV2 and TRBJ1-4, reads EPEVTQTPSHQVTQMGQEVILRCVPISNHLYFYWYRQILGQKVEFLVSFYNNEISEKSEIFDDQFSVERPDGSNFTLKIRSTKLEDSAMYFCASSQPNEKLFFGSGTQLSVL.

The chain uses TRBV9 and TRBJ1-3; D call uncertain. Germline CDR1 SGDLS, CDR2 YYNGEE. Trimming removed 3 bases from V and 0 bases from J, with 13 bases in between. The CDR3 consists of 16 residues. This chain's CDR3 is CASSARPQSSGNTIYF. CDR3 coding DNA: TGTGCCAGCAGCGCTAGGCCCCAGAGCTCTGGAAACACCATATATTTT. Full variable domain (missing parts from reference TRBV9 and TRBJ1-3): DSGVTQTPKHLITATGQRVTLRCSPRSGDLSVYWYQQSLDQGLQFLIQYYNGEERAKGNILERFSAQQFPDLHSELNLSSLELGDSALYFCASSARPQSSGNTIYFGEGSWLTVV.

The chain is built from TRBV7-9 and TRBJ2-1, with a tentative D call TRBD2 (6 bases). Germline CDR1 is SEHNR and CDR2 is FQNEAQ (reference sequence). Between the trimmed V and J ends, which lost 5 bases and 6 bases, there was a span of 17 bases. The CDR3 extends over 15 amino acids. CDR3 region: CASSTANWRGNEQFF. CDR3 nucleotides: TGTGCCAGCAGCACCGCTAATTGGCGGGGCAATGAGCAGTTCTTC. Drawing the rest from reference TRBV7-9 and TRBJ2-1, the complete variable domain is DTGVSQNPRHKITKRGQNVTFRCDPISEHNRLYWYRQTLGQGPEFLTYFQNEAQLEKSRLLSDRFSAERPKGSFSTLEIQRTEQGDSAMYLCASSTANWRGNEQFFGPGTRLTVL.

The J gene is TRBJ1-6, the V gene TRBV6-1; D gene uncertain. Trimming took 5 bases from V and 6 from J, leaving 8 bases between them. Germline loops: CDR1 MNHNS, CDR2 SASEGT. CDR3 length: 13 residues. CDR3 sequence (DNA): TGTGCCAGCAGTCTTCGGTTTAATTCACCCCTCCACTTT. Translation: CASSLRFNSPLHF.

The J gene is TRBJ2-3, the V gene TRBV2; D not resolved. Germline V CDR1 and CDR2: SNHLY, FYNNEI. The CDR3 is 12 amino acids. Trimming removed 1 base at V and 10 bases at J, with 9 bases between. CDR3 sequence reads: CASSEGVIAQYF. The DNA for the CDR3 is TGTGCCAGCAGTGAAGGGGTTATTGCGCAGTATTTT.

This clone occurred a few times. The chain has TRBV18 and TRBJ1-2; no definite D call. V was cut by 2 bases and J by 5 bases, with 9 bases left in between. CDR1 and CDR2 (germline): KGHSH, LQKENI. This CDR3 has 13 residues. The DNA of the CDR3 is TGTGCCAGCTCACCAGGAGGGATTTATGGCTACACCTTC. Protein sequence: CASSPGGIYGYTF.

In DNA, the CDR3 is TGTGCCAGCTCGCGGGGACTCTTTTCTCAGCCCCAGCATTTT. It codes for CASSRGLFSQPQHF. The rearrangement uses TRBV27 and TRBJ1-5; tentative D call: TRBD1 (5 bases). Germline assignment: CDR1 MNHEY and CDR2 SMNVEV (reference sequence). Between the trimmed V and J ends, which lost 8 bases and 6 bases, there was a span of 17 bases. This CDR3 spans 14 amino acids.

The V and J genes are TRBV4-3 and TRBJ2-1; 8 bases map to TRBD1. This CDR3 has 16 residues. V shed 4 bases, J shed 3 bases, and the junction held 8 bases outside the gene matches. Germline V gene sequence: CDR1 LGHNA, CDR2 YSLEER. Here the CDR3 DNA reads TGCGCCAGCAGCCGAGCGGACAGGGCAGTCTACAATGAGCAGTTCTTC. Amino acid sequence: CASSRADRAVYNEQFF.

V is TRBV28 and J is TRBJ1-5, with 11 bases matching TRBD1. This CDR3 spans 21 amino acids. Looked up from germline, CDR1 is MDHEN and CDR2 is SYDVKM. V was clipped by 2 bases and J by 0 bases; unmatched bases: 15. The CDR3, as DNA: TGTGCCAGCAGTTTAAATTTCCGAATGTCTGGGACAGGGGGTAGCAATCAGCCCCAGCATTTT. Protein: CASSLNFRMSGTGGSNQPQHF.

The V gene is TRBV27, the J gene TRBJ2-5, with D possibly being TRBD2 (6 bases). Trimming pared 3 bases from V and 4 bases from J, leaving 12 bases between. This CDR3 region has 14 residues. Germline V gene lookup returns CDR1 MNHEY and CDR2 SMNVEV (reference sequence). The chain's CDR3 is CASSLGGGLETQYF. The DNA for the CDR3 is TGTGCCAGCAGTTTGGGGGGAGGCCTAGAGACCCAGTACTTC.

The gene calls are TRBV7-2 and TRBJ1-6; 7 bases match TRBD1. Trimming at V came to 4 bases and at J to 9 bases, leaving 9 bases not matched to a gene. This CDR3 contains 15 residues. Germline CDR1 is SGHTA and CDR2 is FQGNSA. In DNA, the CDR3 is TGTGCCAGCAGCTCCAGGGGGGGAAGTTTTTCACCCCTCCACTTT. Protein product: CASSSRGGSFSPLHF.

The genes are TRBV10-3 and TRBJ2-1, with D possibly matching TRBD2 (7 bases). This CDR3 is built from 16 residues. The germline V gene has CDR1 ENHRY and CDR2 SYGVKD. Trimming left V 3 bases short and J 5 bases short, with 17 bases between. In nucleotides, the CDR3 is TGTGCCATCAGTGAATCCGTCCAAGGGGGGGACAATGAGCAGTTCTTC. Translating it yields CAISESVQGGDNEQFF.

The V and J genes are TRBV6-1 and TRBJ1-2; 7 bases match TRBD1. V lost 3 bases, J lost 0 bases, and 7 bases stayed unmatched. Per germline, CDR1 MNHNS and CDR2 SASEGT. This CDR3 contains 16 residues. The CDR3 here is CASSDADRPANYGYTF. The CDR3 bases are TGTGCCAGCAGTGACGCGGACAGGCCAGCTAACTATGGCTACACCTTC.

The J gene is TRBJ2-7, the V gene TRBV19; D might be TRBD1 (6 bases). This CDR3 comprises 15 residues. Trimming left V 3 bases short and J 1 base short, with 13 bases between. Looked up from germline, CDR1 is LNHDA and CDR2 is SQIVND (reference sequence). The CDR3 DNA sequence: TGTGCCAGTAGTATGAGGGCAGGGGTATCCTACGAGCAGTACTTC. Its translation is CASSMRAGVSYEQYF.